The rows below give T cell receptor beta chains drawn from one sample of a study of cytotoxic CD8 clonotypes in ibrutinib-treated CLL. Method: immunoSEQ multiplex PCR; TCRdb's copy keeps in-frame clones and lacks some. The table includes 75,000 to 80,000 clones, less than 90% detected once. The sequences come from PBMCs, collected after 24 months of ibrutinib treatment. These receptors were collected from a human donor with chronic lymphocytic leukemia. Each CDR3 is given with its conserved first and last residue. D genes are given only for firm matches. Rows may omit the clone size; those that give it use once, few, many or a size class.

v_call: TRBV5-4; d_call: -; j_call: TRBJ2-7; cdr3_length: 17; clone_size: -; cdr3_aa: CASSLGPFGRRSYEQYF; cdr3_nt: TGTGCCAGCAGCTTGGGGCCCTTCGGGCGCCGCTCCTACGAGCAGTACTTC
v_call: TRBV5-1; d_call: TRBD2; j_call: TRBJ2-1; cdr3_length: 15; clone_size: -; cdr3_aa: CASSESGGLTNEQFF; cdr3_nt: TGCGCCAGCAGCGAGAGTGGGGGACTAACCAATGAGCAGTTCTTC
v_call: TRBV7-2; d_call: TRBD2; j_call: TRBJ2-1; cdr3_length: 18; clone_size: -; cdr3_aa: CASSTLPLAGGSYNEQFF; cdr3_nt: TGTGCCAGCAGCACTCTCCCTTTAGCGGGAGGGTCCTACAATGAGCAGTTCTTC
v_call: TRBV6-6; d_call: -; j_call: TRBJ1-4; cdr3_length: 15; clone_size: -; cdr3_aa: CASSYRVEANEKLFF; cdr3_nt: TGTGCCAGCAGTTACAGGGTTGAAGCTAATGAAAAACTGTTTTTT
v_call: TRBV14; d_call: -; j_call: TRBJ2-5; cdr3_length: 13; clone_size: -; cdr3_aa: CASSQGVLETQYF; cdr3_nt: TGTGCCAGCAGCCAAGGAGTTTTGGAGACCCAGTACTTC
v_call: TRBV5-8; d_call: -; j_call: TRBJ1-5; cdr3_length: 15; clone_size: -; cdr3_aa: CASTLRPTGNQPQHF; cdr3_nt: TGTGCCAGCACCCTTCGGCCCACGGGCAATCAGCCCCAGCATTTT
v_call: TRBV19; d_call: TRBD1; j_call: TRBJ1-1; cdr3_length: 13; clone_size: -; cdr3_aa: CASSPGQHTEAFF; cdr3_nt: TGTGCCAGTAGCCCGGGACAGCACACTGAAGCTTTCTTT
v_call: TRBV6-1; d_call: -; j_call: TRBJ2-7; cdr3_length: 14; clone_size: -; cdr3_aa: CASSELGSSYEQYF; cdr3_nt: TGTGCCAGCAGTGAATTGGGGAGTAGCTACGAGCAGTACTTC
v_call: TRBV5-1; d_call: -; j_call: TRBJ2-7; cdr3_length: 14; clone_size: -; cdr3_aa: CASSWAGSSYEQYF; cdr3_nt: TGCGCCAGCAGCTGGGCGGGGAGCTCCTACGAGCAGTACTTC
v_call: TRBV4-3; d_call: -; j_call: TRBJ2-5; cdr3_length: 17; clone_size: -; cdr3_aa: CASSQDLSLLTGETQYF; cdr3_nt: TGCGCCAGCAGCCAAGACTTATCTTTACTGACGGGGGAGACCCAGTACTTC
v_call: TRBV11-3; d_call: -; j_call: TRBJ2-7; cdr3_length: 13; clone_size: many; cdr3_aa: CASSLPGIYEQYF; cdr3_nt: TGTGCCAGCAGCTTGCCCGGGATATACGAGCAGTACTTC
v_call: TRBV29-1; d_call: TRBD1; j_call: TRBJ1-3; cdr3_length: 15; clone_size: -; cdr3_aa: CSVRTGGLAGNTIYF; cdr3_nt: TGCAGCGTTCGGACAGGGGGCTTGGCGGGAAACACCATATATTTT
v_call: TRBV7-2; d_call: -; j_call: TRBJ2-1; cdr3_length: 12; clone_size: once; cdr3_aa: CASSLTYNEQFF; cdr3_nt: TGTGCCAGCAGCTTGACATACAATGAGCAGTTCTTC
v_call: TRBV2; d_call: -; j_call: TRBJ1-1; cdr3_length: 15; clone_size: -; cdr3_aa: CATGTGPVGFTEAFF; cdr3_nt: TGTGCCACCGGAACCGGGCCGGTGGGGTTCACTGAAGCTTTCTTT
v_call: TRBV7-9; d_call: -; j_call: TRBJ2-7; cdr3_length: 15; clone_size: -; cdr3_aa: CASSQSGDRLYEQYF; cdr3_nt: TGTGCCAGCAGCCAATCGGGGGACAGACTCTACGAGCAGTACTTC
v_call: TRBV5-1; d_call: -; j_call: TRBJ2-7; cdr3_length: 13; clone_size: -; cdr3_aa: CASSLEGLYEQYF; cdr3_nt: TGCGCCAGCAGCTTGGAGGGGTTATACGAGCAGTACTTC
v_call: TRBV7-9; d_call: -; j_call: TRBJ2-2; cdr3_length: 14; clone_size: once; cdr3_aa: CASSLQLNTGELFF; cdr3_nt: TGTGCCAGCAGCTTACAGTTGAACACCGGGGAGCTGTTTTTT
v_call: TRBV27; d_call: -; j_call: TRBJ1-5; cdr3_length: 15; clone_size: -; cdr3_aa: CASSLWGNSNQPQHF; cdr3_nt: TGTGCCAGCAGTTTGTGGGGTAATAGCAATCAGCCCCAGCATTTT
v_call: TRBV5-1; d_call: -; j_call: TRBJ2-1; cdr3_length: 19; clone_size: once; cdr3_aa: CASSLEPPGWRRSYNEQFF; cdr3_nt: TGCGCCAGCAGCTTGGAACCCCCAGGGTGGCGCCGCTCCTACAATGAGCAGTTCTTC
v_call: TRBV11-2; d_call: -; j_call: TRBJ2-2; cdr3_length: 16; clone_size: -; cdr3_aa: CASSLGRGTASGELFF; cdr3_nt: TGTGCCAGCAGCTTAGGTCGGGGTACCGCATCCGGGGAGCTGTTTTTT
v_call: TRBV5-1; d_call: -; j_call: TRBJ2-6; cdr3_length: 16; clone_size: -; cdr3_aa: CASSSTTGSGANVLTF; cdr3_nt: TGCGCCAGCAGCTCAACGACAGGCTCTGGGGCCAACGTCCTGACTTTC
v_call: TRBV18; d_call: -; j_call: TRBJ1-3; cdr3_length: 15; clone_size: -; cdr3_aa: CASSLGADSGNTIYF; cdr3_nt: TGTGCCAGCTCCCTCGGGGCAGACTCTGGAAACACCATATATTTT
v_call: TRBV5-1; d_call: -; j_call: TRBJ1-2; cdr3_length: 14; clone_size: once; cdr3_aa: CASSLSDSYYGYTF; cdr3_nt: TGCGCCAGCAGCCTATCTGACAGCTACTATGGCTACACCTTC
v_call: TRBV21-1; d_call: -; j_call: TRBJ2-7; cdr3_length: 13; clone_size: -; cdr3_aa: CASSNVATYEQYF; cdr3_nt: TGTGCCAGCAGCAACGTGGCCACCTACGAGCAGTACTTC
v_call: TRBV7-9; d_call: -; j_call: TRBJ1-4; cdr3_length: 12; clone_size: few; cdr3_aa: CASSLAAGIPFF; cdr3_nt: TGTGCCAGCAGCTTAGCGGCGGGAATTCCGTTTTTT
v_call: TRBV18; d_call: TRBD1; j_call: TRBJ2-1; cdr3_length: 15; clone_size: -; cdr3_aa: CASSPFGTGHNEQFF; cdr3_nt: TGTGCCAGCTCACCATTTGGGACAGGCCACAATGAGCAGTTCTTC
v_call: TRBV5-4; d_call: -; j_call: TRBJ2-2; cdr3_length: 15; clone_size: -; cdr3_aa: CASSLAAPNTGELFF; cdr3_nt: TGTGCCAGCAGCTTGGCCGCGCCGAACACCGGGGAGCTGTTTTTT
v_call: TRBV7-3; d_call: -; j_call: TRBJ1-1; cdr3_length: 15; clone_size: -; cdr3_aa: CASSLDGGLNTEAFF; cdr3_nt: TGTGCCAGCAGCTTAGACGGAGGACTGAACACTGAAGCTTTCTTT
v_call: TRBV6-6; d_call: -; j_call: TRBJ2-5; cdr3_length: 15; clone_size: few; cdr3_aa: CASSPPGRWGETQYF; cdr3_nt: TGTGCCAGCAGCCCACCGGGGCGGTGGGGGGAGACCCAGTACTTC
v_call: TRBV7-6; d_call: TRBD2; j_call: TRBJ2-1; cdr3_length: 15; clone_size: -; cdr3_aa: CASSLVAGPYNEQFF; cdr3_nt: TGTGCCAGCAGCTTAGTAGCGGGACCCTACAATGAGCAGTTCTTC
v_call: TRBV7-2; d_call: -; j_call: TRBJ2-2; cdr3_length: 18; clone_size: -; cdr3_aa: CASSLVALGGLNTGELFF; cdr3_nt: TGTGCCAGCAGCTTAGTAGCCCTAGGAGGGTTGAACACCGGGGAGCTGTTTTTT
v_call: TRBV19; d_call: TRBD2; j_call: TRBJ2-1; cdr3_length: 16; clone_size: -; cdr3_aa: CASSPSPAGAHNEQFF; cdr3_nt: TGTGCCAGCAGCCCCTCCCCAGCGGGAGCCCACAATGAGCAGTTCTTC
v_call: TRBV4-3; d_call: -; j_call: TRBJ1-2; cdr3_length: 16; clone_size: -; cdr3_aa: CASSQSRTTSAWGYTF; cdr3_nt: TGCGCCAGCAGCCAAAGTAGAACTACTAGCGCGTGGGGCTACACCTTC
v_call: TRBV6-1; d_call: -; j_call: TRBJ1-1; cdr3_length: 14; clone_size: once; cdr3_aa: CASFSAWGLTEAFF; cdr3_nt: TGTGCCAGTTTTTCTGCCTGGGGTTTGACTGAAGCTTTCTTT
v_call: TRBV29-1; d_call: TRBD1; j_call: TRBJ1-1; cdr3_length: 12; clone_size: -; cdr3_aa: CSARQGRDEAFF; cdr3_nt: TGCAGCGCCCGACAGGGGCGGGATGAAGCTTTCTTT
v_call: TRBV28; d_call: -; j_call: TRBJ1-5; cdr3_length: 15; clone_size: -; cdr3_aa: CASSDEGRPNQPQHF; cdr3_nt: TGTGCCAGCAGTGATGAGGGACGGCCGAATCAGCCCCAGCATTTT
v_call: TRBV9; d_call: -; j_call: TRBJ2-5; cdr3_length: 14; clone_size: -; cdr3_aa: CASSGSGRQETQYF; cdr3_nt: TGTGCCAGCAGCGGTAGCGGAAGACAAGAGACCCAGTACTTC
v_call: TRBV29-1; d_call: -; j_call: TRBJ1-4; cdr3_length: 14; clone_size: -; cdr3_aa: CSVVIGRGVEKLFF; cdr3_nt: TGCAGCGTTGTAATCGGTCGTGGAGTTGAAAAACTGTTTTTT
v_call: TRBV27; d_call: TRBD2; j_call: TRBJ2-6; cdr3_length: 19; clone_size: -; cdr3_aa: CASSLTLAGVTSGANVLTF; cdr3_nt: TGTGCCAGCAGTCTAACACTAGCGGGCGTAACCTCTGGGGCCAACGTCCTGACTTTC
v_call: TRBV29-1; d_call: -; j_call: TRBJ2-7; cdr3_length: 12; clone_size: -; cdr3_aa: CSVDSGAHEQYF; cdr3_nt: TGCAGCGTTGACTCAGGGGCCCACGAGCAGTACTTC
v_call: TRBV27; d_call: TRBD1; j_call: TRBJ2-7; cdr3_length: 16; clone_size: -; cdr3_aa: CASSLTSGQGVQTEYF; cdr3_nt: TGTGCCAGCAGTTTAACTAGTGGACAGGGGGTGCAAACGGAGTACTTC
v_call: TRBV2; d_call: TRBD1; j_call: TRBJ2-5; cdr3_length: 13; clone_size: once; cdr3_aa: CASRGTGRETQYF; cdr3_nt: TGTGCCAGCAGGGGGACAGGGCGGGAGACCCAGTACTTC
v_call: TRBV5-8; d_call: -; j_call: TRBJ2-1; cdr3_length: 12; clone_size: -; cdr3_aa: CASSRQYNEQFF; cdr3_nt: TGTGCCAGCAGCCGTCAGTATAATGAGCAGTTCTTC
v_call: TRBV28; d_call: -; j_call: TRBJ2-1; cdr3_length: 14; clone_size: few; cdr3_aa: CASSPYGANREQFF; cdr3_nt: TGTGCCAGCAGTCCCTACGGGGCAAATAGGGAGCAGTTCTTC
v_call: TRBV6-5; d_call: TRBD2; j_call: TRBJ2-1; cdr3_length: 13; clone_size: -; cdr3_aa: CASRQGLASEQFF; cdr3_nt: TGTGCCAGCAGGCAGGGACTAGCGAGTGAGCAGTTCTTC
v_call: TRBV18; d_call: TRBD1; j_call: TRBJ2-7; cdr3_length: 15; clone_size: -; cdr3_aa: CASSLPGQGAYEQYF; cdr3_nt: TGTGCCAGCTCACTCCCGGGACAGGGGGCCTACGAGCAGTACTTC
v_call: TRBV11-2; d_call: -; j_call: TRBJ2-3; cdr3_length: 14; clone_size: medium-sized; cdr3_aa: CASSLNSGTDTQYF; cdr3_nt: TGTGCCAGCAGCTTAAATAGTGGCACAGATACGCAGTATTTT
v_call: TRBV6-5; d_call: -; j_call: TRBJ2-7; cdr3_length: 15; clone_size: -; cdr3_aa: CASSSPRDGNYEQYF; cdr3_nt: TGTGCCAGCAGTTCGCCCCGGGACGGTAACTACGAGCAGTACTTC